The subject of this entry is one T cell receptor beta chain. Its antigen is currently unknown. The record originates from a study of Tregs in tolerant kidney transplant recipients. Sequencing used immunoSEQ multiplex PCR; TCRdb keeps in-frame clones, though not all of them. The sample has about 120,000 clones; around nine tenths are singletons. Study-level points and caveats: No direct test of biological reproducibility was done here.

CD4+CD25+CD127- Tregs, CD4+CD25- non-Tregs, CD4 and CD8 cells were sorted. The CDR3 totals 11 residues. V lost 9 bases and J 6 bases, leaving 10 bases between the germline ends. Germline V gene data show CDR1 as LNHDA and CDR2 as SQIVND (reference sequence). Sequencing was performed on CD4+ T cells from blood. The chain has TRBV19 and TRBJ2-3; D remains ambiguous. The receptor's source is a human donor in good health. In DNA, the CDR3 is TGTGCCAGCAACCTCGGGGATACGCAGTATTTT. It specifies CASNLGDTQYF.